This section outlines one TCR beta chain sequence together with its context. The authors ran a second PCR of about 6 to 11 cycles using a sample-barcoded 5' primer and a J-beta primer mix. Each cDNA was tagged by a template-switch adaptor containing 12 random nucleotides. From the 5' RACE reads, TCRdb called clonotypes with MiXCR, one entry per CDR3 protein. The sample yields approximately 960,000 distinct CDR3 sequences, 25% to 30% seen once. The CDR3 loop spans 16 amino acids. After removal of 0 bases from V and 7 bases from J, the junction contained 8 bases not matched to a gene. The data originate from a study of blood T cells in healthy people across ages. The authors drew around 9.4 milliliters of peripheral blood from each donor. A further study also used this sample, focusing on T cells of mothers and their children. That study adds: Every mother produced more than 8.5 million TCR beta CDR3 reads, whereas every child provided several million.

The origin of this receptor is a woman in her thirties or forties in good health. Sequencing was performed on blood. V and J are TRBV12-3 or TRBV12-4 and TRBJ1-1; 10 bases line up with TRBD1. CDR3: CASSLAPGQGNREAFF. The CDR3 DNA reads TGTGCCAGCAGTTTAGCTCCGGGACAGGGGAACCGTGAAGCTTTCTTT.